Included here is one T cell receptor (beta chain) sequence, with context. Which antigen it targets is not known. Per-base quality was not reported, and no clone a single base away is much larger than it. V is shortened by 0 bases, J by 7 bases, and the region joining them spans 10 bases. The CDR3, from cysteine to phenylalanine, totals 13 residues. The kept DNA is CDR3 alone, 39 bases in frame from the first base. CDR1 and CDR2 are read off the germline V gene as SGHRS and YFSETQ. The data derive from a study of graft-versus-host responses after intestinal transplantation (dated by TCRdb to the early 2020s). Concerning the study at large: Multivisceral, liver-intestinal, or isolated intestinal transplants were received by the recipients. Every recipient was given anti-thymocyte globulin induction, then maintenance tacrolimus and steroids for around three years. Bulk TCR-beta CDR3 sequencing was used to track graft-versus-host and host-versus-graft alloreactive T cell clones in the graft, circulation and bone marrow after intestinal transplantation. To identify alloreactive clones, pre-transplant mixed lymphocyte reaction products were sequenced and then compared with unstimulated pre-transplant donor and recipient T cells. A cohort of approximately 23 intestinal transplant recipients, including one retransplant, was enrolled, and a few patients lacking pretransplant specimens were excluded. A peak of at least 4% donor T cells among recipient peripheral blood mononuclear cells was the definition used for donor T cell macrochimerism. Rather than going through the commercial service, samples from a few later patients were sequenced in-house on an Illumina MiSeq and processed with MiXCR.

The library was produced with the immunoSEQ multiplex PCR assay. For most patients, genomic DNA was isolated with the Qiagen DNeasy Blood and Tissue Kit and sent frozen to Adaptive Biotechnologies for TCR sequencing. Adaptive Biotechnologies carried out high-throughput TCR-beta CDR3 sequencing of genomic DNA for most patients. As for how the authors treated the data: TCR sequencing data for approximately 19 patients were retrieved from Adaptive's ImmunoSEQ software; three other patients were processed with MiXCR and VDJtools. To correct CD4 versus CD8 sorting errors, any sequence found in both subsets at a frequency ratio below 5:1 was removed. Because the origin of CDR3 nucleotide sequences shared between donor and recipient could not be assigned, those sequences were removed. At least 2-fold expansion over unstimulated cells and a minimum CFSE-low frequency of 0.002% (template counts) or 0.001% (read counts) were required for clones to be classified as alloreactive. Clones were considered mappable if detected in sequenced pre-transplant spleen, lymph node, or MLR CFSE-low populations of the donor or recipient. The cumulative frequency of alloreactive clones was calculated as a percentage of all sequences, weighted by copy number. TCRdb carries this immuneACCESS record with in-frame sequences only. Its versions omit some clonotypes, under half of them owing to an unresolved V gene in the studies checked, with the rest unexplained. The DNA gave D and trimming, while V, J and clone size come from that table. The sample table shows over 70,000 clones, and 90% are seen once. Around 4% of the sample comes from the top ten.

What the study reported, not specific to this receptor: GvH clones were found in recipient bone marrow, and some of the GvH clones appeared earlier in ileal mucosa or blood, which is consistent with an intestinal mucosal origin. Early after transplant, peak levels of circulating GvH clones were found to be associated with declines in HvG clones. In patients with donor T cell macrochimerism, the allografts had high GvH to HvG T cell clonal ratios. The relatively low number and heterogeneity of intestinal transplant patients limited the conclusions.

What this sample's time point label stands for: cells obtained before transplantation from donor or recipient. CD3+CD4+ and CD3+CD8+ populations were FACS-sorted from unstimulated pre-transplant donor and recipient cells taken from spleen or lymph nodes. This material consisted of unstimulated CD8+ T cells sorted from spleen or lymph node cells, taken before transplant. This receptor was identified in a human donor who was the organ donor for an intestinal transplant. The V and J segments used are TRBV5-1 and TRBJ1-1, with the D gene not clear enough to name. The DNA reads TGCGCCAGCAGCTTGGGTCAGGCCAGTGAAGCTTTCTTT. Its coded protein is CASSLGQASEAFF.